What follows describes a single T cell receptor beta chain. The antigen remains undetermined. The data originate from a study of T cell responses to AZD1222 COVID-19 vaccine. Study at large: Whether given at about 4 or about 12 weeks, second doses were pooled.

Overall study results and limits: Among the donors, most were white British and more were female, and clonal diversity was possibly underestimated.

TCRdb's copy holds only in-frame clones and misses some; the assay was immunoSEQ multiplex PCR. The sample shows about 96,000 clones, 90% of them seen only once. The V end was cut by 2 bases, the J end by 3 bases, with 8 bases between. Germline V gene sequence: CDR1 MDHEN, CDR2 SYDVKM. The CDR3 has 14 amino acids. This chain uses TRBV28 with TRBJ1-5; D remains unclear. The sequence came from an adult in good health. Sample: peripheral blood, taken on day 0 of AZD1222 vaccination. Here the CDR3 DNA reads TGTGCCAGCAGTTTAATAGCGAACAATCAGCCCCAGCATTTT. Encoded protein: CASSLIANNQPQHF.